Listed below are T cell receptor beta chains from one sample, sequenced in a study of T cells in Graves' hyperthyroidism and ophthalmopathy. TCRdb independently ran MiXCR on the multiplex PCR reads; one entry per CDR3 protein. This sample has fewer than 400,000 distinct CDR3 sequences, with approximately 25% found just once. The sample was blood. These receptors were collected from a man aged 50 to 60 with Graves' hyperthyroidism. Both conserved end residues are part of each CDR3. Each record gives: J gene, CDR3 length, D gene, V gene, clone size, CDR3 protein, CDR3 DNA. The D gene is left open where the match is weak. For some rows the clone size is stated as once, few or many, or as a class when expanded; others skip it.

TRBJ2-2 13 . TRBV7-9 . CASAFGGTGELFF TGTGCCAGCGCCTTTGGGGGTACCGGGGAGCTGTTTTTT
TRBJ2-7 15 TRBD2 TRBV25-1 . CASSAGTSGSTEQYF TGTGCCAGCAGCGCCGGGACTAGCGGGAGTACCGAGCAGTACTTC
TRBJ1-1 16 TRBD1 TRBV11-2 few CASRAGTGLGNTEAFF TGTGCCAGCAGAGCCGGGACAGGGCTAGGGAACACTGAAGCTTTCTTT
TRBJ2-3 17 TRBD2 TRBV27 . CASSLKGLAGGTDTQYF TGTGCCAGCAGTTTAAAGGGGCTAGCGGGAGGCACAGATACGCAGTATTTT
TRBJ2-7 15 . TRBV5-1 few CASSLAGRPSYEQYF TGCGCCAGCAGCTTGGCGGGACGACCATCCTACGAGCAGTACTTC
TRBJ2-5 15 TRBD2 TRBV13 . CASSRLAEFQETQYF TGTGCCAGCAGTCGACTAGCGGAGTTCCAAGAGACCCAGTACTTC
TRBJ1-1 15 . TRBV5-1 . CASSPITGRDTEAFF TGCGCCAGCAGCCCAATCACAGGGCGGGACACTGAAGCTTTCTTT
TRBJ2-1 15 . TRBV7-3 few CASSPSGPGVSEQFF TGTGCCAGCAGTCCCAGTGGGCCGGGCGTCTCCGAGCAGTTCTTC
TRBJ2-6 16 . TRBV5-1 . CASSFDRLSGANVLTF TGCGCCAGCAGCTTTGACAGGCTCTCTGGGGCCAACGTCCTGACTTTC
TRBJ1-1 15 . TRBV4-1 few CASSQEFEANTEAFF TGCGCCAGCAGCCAAGAGTTCGAAGCGAACACTGAAGCTTTCTTT
TRBJ2-7 13 TRBD1 TRBV6-1 many CASSTGQGTEQYF TGTGCCAGCAGCACAGGACAGGGTACCGAGCAGTACTTC
TRBJ2-5 15 TRBD1 TRBV11-2 many CASSVRTGQAETQYF TGTGCCAGCAGCGTTCGGACAGGGCAGGCAGAGACCCAGTACTTC
TRBJ2-7 16 TRBD1 TRBV6-5 . CASSYGTGTGTYEQYF TGTGCCAGCAGTTACGGTACCGGGACAGGGACCTACGAGCAGTACTTC
TRBJ1-1 15 . TRBV20-1 . CSARVPPNSGDEAFF TGCAGTGCTAGAGTCCCCCCGAACAGTGGGGATGAAGCTTTCTTT
TRBJ2-1 18 TRBD2 TRBV7-3 . CASSLAGTSGNLYNEQFF TGTGCCAGCAGCTTAGCGGGGACTAGCGGGAATTTGTACAATGAGCAGTTCTTC
TRBJ2-3 13 . TRBV5-1 . CASSLAARDTQYF TGCGCCAGCAGCTTGGCGGCTCGAGATACGCAGTATTTT
TRBJ2-1 17 TRBD2 TRBV12-3/TRBV12-4 many CASTTGLAGSSYNEQFF TGTGCCAGCACGACGGGACTAGCGGGATCGTCCTACAATGAGCAGTTCTTC
TRBJ2-1 13 . TRBV27 . CASSLFLDNEQFF TGTGCCAGCAGTCTGTTCCTGGACAATGAGCAGTTCTTC
TRBJ1-1 15 TRBD1 TRBV12-3/TRBV12-4 many CASSPGGQLKTEAFF TGTGCCAGCAGTCCAGGGGGACAGCTGAAGACTGAAGCTTTCTTT
TRBJ2-7 14 . TRBV28 . CASSEGHRTYEQYF TGTGCCAGCAGTGAGGGACACCGGACCTACGAGCAGTACTTC